This T cell receptor (beta chain) is drawn from a study of blood T cell repertoires in COVID-19. Study-level information: Acute and convalescent COVID-19 specimens originated in the United States, Italy and Spain. Sources were T cells, B-cell-depleted T cells, or PBMCs; the material itself was cDNA or gDNA.

Study processing details: The assay estimated nucleated cells by amplifying reference gene primers. TCRdb's table, derived via immunoSEQ multiplex PCR, lists solely in-frame clones and lacks some. For V, J and clone size, that table is used; D and trimming come from the DNA. The sample includes 210,000 or so clones, 80% seen only once; the top ten take around 5%. This CDR3 region has 18 residues. The V gene lost 6 bases and the J gene lost 2 bases, with 26 bases spanning the gap. CDR1 MDHEN and CDR2 SYDVKM come from the germline V gene. Material for sequencing was peripheral blood. The chain carries TRBV28 and TRBJ2-7; possible D gene TRBD1, 6 bases. The sequence derives from a human donor in a cohort sampled during active COVID-19. CDR3 bases: TGTGCCAGCAGGGGAGCACTCCGGGACAACGCAAAAACCTACGAGCAGTACTTC. This codes for CASRGALRDNAKTYEQYF.